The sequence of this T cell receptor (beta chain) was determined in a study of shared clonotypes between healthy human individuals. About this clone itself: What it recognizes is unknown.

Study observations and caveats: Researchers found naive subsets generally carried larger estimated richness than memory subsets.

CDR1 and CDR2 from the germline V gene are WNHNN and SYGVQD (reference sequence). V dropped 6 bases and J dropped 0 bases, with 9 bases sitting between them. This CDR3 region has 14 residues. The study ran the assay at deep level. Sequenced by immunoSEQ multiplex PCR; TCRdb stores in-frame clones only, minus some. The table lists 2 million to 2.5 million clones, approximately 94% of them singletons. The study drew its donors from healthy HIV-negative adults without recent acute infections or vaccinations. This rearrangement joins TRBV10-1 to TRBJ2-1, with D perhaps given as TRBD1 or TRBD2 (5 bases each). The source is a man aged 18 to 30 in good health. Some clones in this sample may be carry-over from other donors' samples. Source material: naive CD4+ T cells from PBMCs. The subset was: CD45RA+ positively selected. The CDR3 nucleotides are TGCGCCAGCAGCCTTGGGGGCTCCTACAATGAGCAGTTCTTC. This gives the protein CASSLGGSYNEQFF.